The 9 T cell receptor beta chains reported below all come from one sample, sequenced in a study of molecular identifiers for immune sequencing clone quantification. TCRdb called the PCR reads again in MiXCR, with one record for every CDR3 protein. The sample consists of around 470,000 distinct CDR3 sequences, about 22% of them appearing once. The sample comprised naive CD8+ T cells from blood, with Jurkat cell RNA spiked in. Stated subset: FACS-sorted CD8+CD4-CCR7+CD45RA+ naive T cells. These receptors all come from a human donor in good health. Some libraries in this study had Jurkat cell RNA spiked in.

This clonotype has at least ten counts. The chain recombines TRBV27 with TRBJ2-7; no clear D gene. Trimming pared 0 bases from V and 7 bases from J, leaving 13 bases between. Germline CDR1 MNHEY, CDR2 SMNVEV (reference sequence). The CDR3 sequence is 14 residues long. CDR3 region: CASSLSGPFEEQYF. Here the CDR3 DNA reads TGTGCCAGCAGTTTATCGGGTCCTTTTGAGGAGCAGTACTTC.

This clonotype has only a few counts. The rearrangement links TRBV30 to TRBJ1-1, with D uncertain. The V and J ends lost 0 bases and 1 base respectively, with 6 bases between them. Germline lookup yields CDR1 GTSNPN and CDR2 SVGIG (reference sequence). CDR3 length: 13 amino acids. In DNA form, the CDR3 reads TGTGCCTGGAGTGTAAACTCGAACACTGAAGCTTTCTTT. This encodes CAWSVNSNTEAFF.

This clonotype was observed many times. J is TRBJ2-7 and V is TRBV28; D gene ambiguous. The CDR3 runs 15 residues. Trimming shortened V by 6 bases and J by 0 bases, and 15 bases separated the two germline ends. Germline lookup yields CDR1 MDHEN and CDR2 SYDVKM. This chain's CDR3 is CASRLPGGPSYEQYF. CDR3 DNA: TGTGCCAGCAGGCTCCCTGGCGGCCCCTCCTACGAGCAGTACTTC.

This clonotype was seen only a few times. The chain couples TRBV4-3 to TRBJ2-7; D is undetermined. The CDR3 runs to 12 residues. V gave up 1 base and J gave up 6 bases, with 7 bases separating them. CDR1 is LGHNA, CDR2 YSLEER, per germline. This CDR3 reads CASSQGNSEQYF. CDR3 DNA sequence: TGCGCCAGCAGCCAAGGAAATAGCGAGCAGTACTTC.

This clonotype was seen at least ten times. The CDR3 nucleotides read TGTGCCACCAGTGATGCCGGAAGCACAGATACGCAGTATTTT. Translated: CATSDAGSTDTQYF. The chain links TRBV24-1 to TRBJ2-3; D not certain. The CDR3 totals 14 residues. CDR1 is KGHDR and CDR2 is SFDVKD in the germline V gene. Trimming cost V 3 bases and J 0 bases, with 6 bases left between them.

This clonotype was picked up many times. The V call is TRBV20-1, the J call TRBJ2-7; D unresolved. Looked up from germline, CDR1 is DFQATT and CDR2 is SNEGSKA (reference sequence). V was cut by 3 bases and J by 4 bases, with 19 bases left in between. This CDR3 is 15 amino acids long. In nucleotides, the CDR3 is TGCAGTGCTAGGATGCCACATCCAAGAAAATACGAGCAGTACTTC. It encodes CSARMPHPRKYEQYF.

The CDR3 loop is CASSLFGGRGQETQYF. In DNA form, the CDR3 reads TGTGCCAGCAGTTTATTCGGCGGGAGAGGGCAAGAGACCCAGTACTTC. The rearrangement links TRBV28 to TRBJ2-5; TRBD2 agrees at 7 bases. After removal of 1 base from V and 2 bases from J, the junction contained 7 bases not matched to a gene. Germline lookup yields CDR1 MDHEN and CDR2 SYDVKM. There are 16 residues in the CDR3.

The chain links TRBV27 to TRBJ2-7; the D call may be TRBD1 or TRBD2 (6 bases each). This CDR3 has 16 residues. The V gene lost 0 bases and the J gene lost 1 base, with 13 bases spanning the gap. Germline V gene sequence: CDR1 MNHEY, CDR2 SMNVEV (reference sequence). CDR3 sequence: CASSLSDRGPSYEQYF. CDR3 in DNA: TGTGCCAGCAGTTTATCGGACCGGGGGCCTTCCTACGAGCAGTACTTC.

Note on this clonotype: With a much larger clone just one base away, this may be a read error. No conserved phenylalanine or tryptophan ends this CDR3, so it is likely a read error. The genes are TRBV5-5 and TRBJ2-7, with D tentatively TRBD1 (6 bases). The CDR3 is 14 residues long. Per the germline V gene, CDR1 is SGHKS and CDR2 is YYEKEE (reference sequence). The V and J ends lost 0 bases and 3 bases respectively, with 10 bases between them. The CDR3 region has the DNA TGTGCCAGCAGCTTGGTAGGACAGTACTACGAGCAGTACCTC. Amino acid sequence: CASSLVGQYYEQYL.